These 32 T cell receptor beta chains were sequenced from one sample in a study of graft-versus-host responses after intestinal transplantation. Antigen specificity for these receptors is unknown. The table came from immunoSEQ multiplex PCR; TCRdb's copy has only in-frame clones and leaves some out. The table records 84,000 or so clones, roughly 92% of them present only once. This sample comprised unstimulated CD4+ T cells sorted from spleen or lymph node cells, obtained before intestinal transplant. The receptors shown here come from a human donor who received an intestinal transplant.

The chain couples TRBV11-2 to TRBJ2-5; TRBD2 is a possible D gene (6 bases). This CDR3 has 14 amino acids. In germline, CDR1 is SGHAT, CDR2 FQNNGV. V gave up 3 bases and J gave up 4 bases, with 12 bases separating them. CDR3 coding DNA: TGTGCCAGCAGCTTTATCCAGGGAGGAGAGACCCAGTACTTC. Its translation is CASSFIQGGETQYF.

The chain carries TRBV7-2 and TRBJ1-5; D gene ambiguous. Germline CDR1 SGHTA, CDR2 FQGNSA. Trimming shortened V by 7 bases and J by 2 bases, and 12 bases separated the two germline ends. CDR3 length: 14 residues. Written as DNA, the CDR3 is TGTGCCAGCACCCCCCGGGGTGGCAATCAGCCCCAGCATTTT. Translation gives CASTPRGGNQPQHF.

The chain employs TRBV14 and TRBJ1-3; D might be TRBD1 (5 bases). Trimming removed 5 bases from V and 0 bases from J, with 14 bases in between. The CDR3 covers 16 residues. Per germline, CDR1 SGHDN and CDR2 FVKESK. The CDR3 sequence: CASSAMRGASGNTIYF. In DNA, the CDR3 is TGTGCCAGCAGCGCTATGAGAGGGGCCTCTGGAAACACCATATATTTT. The whole variable domain, remainder taken from reference TRBV14 and TRBJ1-3, is EAGVTQFPSHSVIEKGQTVTLRCDPISGHDNLYWYRRVMGKEIKFLLHFVKESKQDESGMPNNRFLAERTGGTYSTLKVQPAELEDSGVYFCASSAMRGASGNTIYFGEGSWLTVV.

The V and J genes are TRBV27 and TRBJ1-5, with TRBD1 as a possible D gene (5 bases). This CDR3 is 19 amino acids long. Germline lookup yields CDR1 MNHEY and CDR2 SMNVEV (reference sequence). V was shortened by 7 bases and J by 0 bases, with 25 bases between the two germline ends. CDR3 sequence: CASTAKEGKQEYSNQPQHF. CDR3 in DNA: TGTGCCAGCACTGCTAAAGAGGGGAAACAAGAATATAGCAATCAGCCCCAGCATTTT.

This clone was counted once. The chain joins TRBV19 to TRBJ2-2; D could derive from TRBD1 or TRBD2 (5 bases each). Trimming shortened V by 3 bases and J by 2 bases, and 19 bases separated the two germline ends. Germline values: CDR1 LNHDA, CDR2 SQIVND (reference sequence). The CDR3 covers 18 residues. CDR3: CASSIPVGTVFNTGELFF. Here the CDR3 DNA reads TGTGCCAGTAGTATCCCCGTAGGGACCGTGTTTAACACCGGGGAGCTGTTTTTT.

The rearrangement uses TRBV7-6 and TRBJ1-6, with 8 bases fitting TRBD1. J lost 0 bases, V lost 5 bases, and 6 bases had no gene match. This CDR3 spans 17 amino acids. Germline assignment: CDR1 SGHVS and CDR2 FNYEAQ. CDR3 sequence (DNA): TGTGCCAGCAGCAGAAGACAGGGGAGCTCCTATAATTCACCCCTCCACTTT. Protein product: CASSRRQGSSYNSPLHF.

The genes are TRBV5-1 and TRBJ2-1; D is ambiguous. This CDR3 has 14 amino acids. V lost 4 bases and J lost 9, with 17 bases in between. Germline assignment: CDR1 SGHRS and CDR2 YFSETQ. Here the CDR3 reads CASSPSSAVGEQFF. CDR3 nucleotide sequence: TGCGCCAGCAGCCCTTCGTCCGCCGTGGGTGAGCAGTTCTTC.

The chain is built from TRBV7-8 and TRBJ2-1, with TRBD1 matching over 7 bases. Germline V gives CDR1 SGHVS, CDR2 FQNEAQ. The CDR3 extends over 13 amino acids. With 4 bases clipped from V and 8 bases from J, the junction kept 5 bases outside the gene matches. CDR3 sequence (DNA): TGTGCCAGCAGCTCCTGGGACAGCGATGAGCAGTTCTTC. Translated, it gives CASSSWDSDEQFF.

The rearrangement joins TRBV28 to TRBJ1-2; D is ambiguous. The CDR3 runs 15 residues. CDR1 and CDR2 from the germline V gene are MDHEN and SYDVKM. The germline V and J ends were trimmed by 5 bases and 0 bases, with 13 bases remaining between them. The chain's CDR3 is CASSLPVSSNYGYTF. The CDR3 DNA sequence: TGTGCCAGCAGTCTCCCGGTCTCTTCTAACTATGGCTACACCTTC.

This clone was recorded a few times. This chain links TRBV6-1 with TRBJ1-1, with a tentative D call TRBD1 (5 bases). This CDR3 has 14 residues. V shed 6 bases and J shed 3 bases, with 14 bases lying between them. Germline CDR1 is MNHNS and CDR2 is SASEGT. The CDR3 nucleotides are TGTGCCAGCAGGCACCCAGACAGCGACACTGAAGCTTTCTTT. Its translation is CASRHPDSDTEAFF.

The V and J genes are TRBV27 and TRBJ2-7; 9 bases map to TRBD1. V dropped 6 bases and J dropped 6; count of bases not matched to a gene: 12. CDR1 and CDR2 from the germline V gene are MNHEY and SMNVEV (reference sequence). CDR3 size: 15 residues. For the CDR3, the DNA is TGTGCCAGCAGAGCCTCCGGGACAGGGTACAGCGAGCAGTACTTC. Translated: CASRASGTGYSEQYF.

The chain is built from TRBV30 and TRBJ1-5; D is undetermined. CDR1 and CDR2 (germline): GTSNPN, SVGIG (reference sequence). The germline V and J ends were trimmed by 2 bases and 0 bases, with 8 bases remaining between them. The CDR3 totals 14 residues. Written as DNA, the CDR3 is TGTGCCTGGAGTTTTGAGGTTAGCAATCAGCCCCAGCATTTT. Amino acid sequence: CAWSFEVSNQPQHF.

CDR3 sequence (DNA): TGTGCCAGCAGCCCCGACAGGTGGGAGACCCAGTACTTC. Residues: CASSPDRWETQYF. This chain links TRBV11-2 with TRBJ2-5, with D possibly TRBD1 on 6 matching bases. The CDR3 is 13 residues long. V was pared by 5 bases and J by 5 bases, with 12 bases between. CDR1 and CDR2 from the germline V gene are SGHAT and FQNNGV.

The chain uses TRBV7-2 and TRBJ2-7, with a possible D match to TRBD2 (5 bases). V was clipped by 5 bases and J by 5 bases, with 13 bases between them. This CDR3 has 13 amino acids. Germline V gives CDR1 SGHTA, CDR2 FQGNSA. The CDR3 sequence is CASSHPLENEQYF. The DNA for the CDR3 is TGTGCCAGCAGCCACCCACTAGAAAACGAGCAGTACTTC.

As to this clone: Other DNA variants within this sample encode the same CDR3. The chain is built from TRBV5-6 and TRBJ1-2; D is unclear. The CDR3 is made up of 13 amino acids. V was shortened by 2 bases and J by 2 bases, with 7 bases between the two germline ends. The germline V gene has CDR1 SGHDT and CDR2 YYEEEE. CDR3 DNA: TGTGCCAGCAGCTTAGGGCCAAACTATGGCTACACCTTC. It codes for CASSLGPNYGYTF.

The count of this clone is one. The chain recombines TRBV6-5 with TRBJ1-6; 7 bases map to TRBD1. The trim removed 6 bases at V and 7 bases at J, leaving 9 bases unmatched. The CDR3 runs 15 residues. CDR1 is MNHEY, CDR2 SVGAGI, per germline. This chain's CDR3 is CASRPPNRGNSPLHF. As DNA, the CDR3 is TGTGCCAGCAGGCCTCCTAACAGGGGAAATTCACCCCTCCACTTT.

The chain links TRBV5-1 to TRBJ2-5, with D tentatively TRBD1 (6 bases). The CDR3 has 13 amino acids. Germline CDR1 is SGHRS and CDR2 is YFSETQ. Trimming removed 1 base from V and 3 bases from J, with 7 bases in between. CDR3 nucleotide sequence: TGCGCCAGCAGCTTGCGGGACAAAGAGACCCAGTACTTC. Translating gives CASSLRDKETQYF. The entire variable domain, with the rest obtained from reference TRBV5-1 and TRBJ2-5, is as follows: KAGVTQTPRYLIKTRGQQVTLSCSPISGHRSVSWYQQTPGQGLQFLFEYFSETQRNKGNFPGRFSGRQFSNSRSEMNVSTLELGDSALYLCASSLRDKETQYFGPGTRLLVL.

The chain recombines TRBV7-7 with TRBJ1-3; D gene ambiguous. Germline V gene lookup returns CDR1 SSHAT and CDR2 FNYEAQ (reference sequence). V was pared by 5 bases and J by 4 bases, with 12 bases between. CDR3 length: 14 amino acids. CDR3 amino acids: CASSQAGEGNTIYF. Written as DNA, the CDR3 is TGTGCCAGCAGCCAAGCGGGTGAGGGAAACACCATATATTTT.

V is TRBV6-6 and J is TRBJ2-1, with 7 bases fitting TRBD2. In germline, CDR1 is MNHNY, CDR2 SVGAGI (reference sequence). CDR3 length: 15 residues. V lost 6 bases and J lost 1; bases outside the gene matches: 6. CDR3 sequence: CASSGLVLSYNEQFF. The CDR3, as DNA: TGTGCCAGCAGCGGACTAGTTCTATCCTACAATGAGCAGTTCTTC.

The V and J genes are TRBV7-9 and TRBJ2-3, with 9 bases lining up with TRBD2. Per germline, CDR1 SEHNR and CDR2 FQNEAQ (reference sequence). This CDR3 region has 17 residues. V dropped 6 bases and J dropped 4; count of bases not matched to a gene: 14. The CDR3 DNA reads as TGTGCCAGCAGGATCCCGATGTCTAGCGGGAAGTCAGATACGCAGTATTTT. Translated: CASRIPMSSGKSDTQYF. Full variable domain (missing parts from reference TRBV7-9 and TRBJ2-3): DTGVSQNPRHKITKRGQNVTFRCDPISEHNRLYWYRQTLGQGPEFLTYFQNEAQLEKSRLLSDRFSAERPKGSFSTLEIQRTEQGDSAMYLCASRIPMSSGKSDTQYFGPGTRLTVL.

J is TRBJ1-2 and V is TRBV6-5, with D perhaps matching TRBD1 (5 bases). Germline lookup yields CDR1 MNHEY and CDR2 SVGAGI. V dropped 2 bases and J dropped 4 bases, with 8 bases sitting between them. The CDR3 length is 13 residues. The CDR3 here is CASSYVGRYGYTF. The DNA of the CDR3 is TGTGCCAGCAGTTACGTGGGGCGCTATGGCTACACCTTC.

This chain joins TRBV19 and TRBJ2-6; 10 bases are a match to TRBD1. CDR1 is LNHDA and CDR2 is SQIVND in the germline V gene (reference sequence). CDR3 length: 16 amino acids. V was clipped by 6 bases and J by 2 bases; unmatched bases: 4. CDR3 bases: TGTGCCAGTAGCTCGACAGGGGGCGCTGGGGCCAACGTCCTGACTTTC. Its translation: CASSSTGGAGANVLTF.

This clone appeared once. The chain recombines TRBV10-1 with TRBJ1-1; D unclear. The V gene lost 3 bases and the J gene lost 4 bases, with 6 bases spanning the gap. The CDR3 runs to 12 residues. Germline V lookup: CDR1 WNHNN, CDR2 SYGVQD (reference sequence). The CDR3 region is CASSDLVTEAFF. The CDR3, as DNA: TGCGCCAGCAGTGACCTGGTCACTGAAGCTTTCTTT.

This clone showed up just once. The chain employs TRBV10-1 and TRBJ2-7; no definite D call. Germline CDR1 WNHNN, CDR2 SYGVQD (reference sequence). The CDR3 has 15 residues. Trimming shortened V by 0 bases and J by 2 bases, and 11 bases separated the two germline ends. The CDR3 sequence is CASSESKAATYEQYF. The CDR3 DNA reads TGCGCCAGCAGTGAGTCGAAGGCAGCCACCTACGAGCAGTACTTC.

The rearrangement joins TRBV27 to TRBJ2-1; D may be TRBD2 (6 bases). Germline loops: CDR1 MNHEY, CDR2 SMNVEV (reference sequence). The ends were cut back, 5 bases at V and 4 bases at J, with 12 bases in the middle. CDR3 length: 14 amino acids. CDR3 loop: CASSPEGRYNEQFF. The DNA of the CDR3 is TGTGCCAGCAGTCCGGAGGGCCGGTACAATGAGCAGTTCTTC.

V is TRBV6-6 and J is TRBJ1-1; D possibly corresponds to TRBD1 (6 bases). CDR1 and CDR2 (germline): MNHNY, SVGAGI (reference sequence). Between the trimmed V and J ends, which lost 2 bases and 1 base, there was a span of 8 bases. The CDR3 extends over 14 amino acids. The CDR3 DNA follows: TGTGCCAGCAGTTACCGGACAGCGAACACTGAAGCTTTCTTT. Translated: CASSYRTANTEAFF.

This clone was picked up a small number of times. The rearrangement joins TRBV29-1 to TRBJ2-3; D is unresolved. The V gene's germline CDR1 is SQVTM and CDR2 ANQGSEA. Trimming removed 4 bases from V and 5 bases from J, with 7 bases in between. This CDR3 region has 11 residues. The CDR3 nucleotides are TGCAGCGTTGTTTTCGGAGATACGCAGTATTTT. This translates into CSVVFGDTQYF.

The chain recombines TRBV6-5 with TRBJ2-7; no clear D. There are 13 residues in the CDR3. Germline V gene sequence: CDR1 MNHEY, CDR2 SVGAGI. Between the trimmed V and J ends, which lost 2 bases and 2 bases, there was a span of 7 bases. The CDR3 loop reads CASSYLGAYEQYF. CDR3 coding DNA: TGTGCCAGCAGTTACCTTGGTGCCTACGAGCAGTACTTC.

The chain couples TRBV5-1 to TRBJ2-5; 10 bases fit TRBD1. With V trimmed by 0 bases and J by 6 bases, 5 bases remained unmatched. CDR1 and CDR2 from the germline V gene are SGHRS and YFSETQ. This CDR3 has 15 residues. CDR3 coding DNA: TGCGCCAGCAGCTTGGGGGACAGGGGAGAAAAGACCCAGTACTTC. Protein: CASSLGDRGEKTQYF. The full variable domain, with the rest looked up from reference TRBV5-1 and TRBJ2-5, is KAGVTQTPRYLIKTRGQQVTLSCSPISGHRSVSWYQQTPGQGLQFLFEYFSETQRNKGNFPGRFSGRQFSNSRSEMNVSTLELGDSALYLCASSLGDRGEKTQYFGPGTRLLVL.

This chain connects TRBV2 to TRBJ1-1; no reliable D call. From germline, CDR1 is SNHLY and CDR2 FYNNEI. Trimming took off 10 bases at V and 1 base at J, with 19 bases between the two ends. The length of the CDR3 is 15 residues. The CDR3: CATKYEVHTNTEAFF. CDR3 sequence (DNA): TGTGCCACCAAGTATGAGGTGCACACGAACACTGAAGCTTTCTTT.

The CDR3 is CASSLVGNQYQETQYF. The CDR3 nucleotides are TGTGCCAGCAGCTTAGTTGGTAACCAGTACCAAGAGACCCAGTACTTC. V is TRBV7-9 and J is TRBJ2-5; D not certain. Germline CDR1 reads SEHNR; CDR2 reads FQNEAQ (reference sequence). The CDR3 is 16 amino acids. The ends were cut back, 1 base at V and 0 bases at J, with 12 bases in the middle. Full variable domain (remainder filled in from reference TRBV7-9 and TRBJ2-5): DTGVSQNPRHKITKRGQNVTFRCDPISEHNRLYWYRQTLGQGPEFLTYFQNEAQLEKSRLLSDRFSAERPKGSFSTLEIQRTEQGDSAMYLCASSLVGNQYQETQYFGPGTRLLVL.

The chain employs TRBV5-1 and TRBJ1-2; a possible D gene is TRBD1 (6 bases). This CDR3 comprises 14 residues. The V gene's germline CDR1 is SGHRS and CDR2 YFSETQ. Trimming took 4 bases from V and 1 from J, leaving 11 bases between them. As DNA, the CDR3 is TGCGCCAGCAGCACAACACAGGGTAACTATGGCTACACCTTC. It translates to CASSTTQGNYGYTF.